This passage covers 6 T cell receptor beta chains from one sample sequenced in a study of response to subunit inactivated influenza vaccine. MiXCR was run by TCRdb on the RT-PCR reads, yielding one entry per CDR3 protein. The sample has about 570,000 distinct CDR3 sequences; roughly 12% are singletons. The source was PBMCs from blood, collected on the day of vaccination. Every receptor here comes from a man aged 50 to 59 who received an inactivated influenza vaccine.

V and J are TRBV18 and TRBJ1-5, with unresolved D. The germline gives CDR1 KGHSH, CDR2 LQKENI. The germline V and J ends were trimmed by 4 bases and 9 bases, with 16 bases remaining between them. This CDR3 comprises 14 residues. CDR3 protein: CASSQEGRRWPQHF. The DNA for the CDR3 is TGTGCCAGCTCACAGGAGGGTAGGAGATGGCCCCAGCATTTT.

This clonotype has a handful of counts. V usage is TRBV7-2 and J usage is TRBJ2-1; weak D call: TRBD1 (5 bases). This CDR3 is built from 15 residues. V was clipped by 3 bases and J by 3 bases, with 12 bases between them. The germline V gene has CDR1 SGHTA and CDR2 FQGNSA. CDR3 sequence reads: CASSFRVGDYNEQFF. CDR3 DNA: TGTGCCAGCAGCTTCAGGGTAGGAGACTACAATGAGCAGTTCTTC.

This clonotype was recorded a few times. CDR3 DNA: TGTGCCAGCAGTTCGAAGTGGGAGCAGCCCCAGCATTTT. Translated, it gives CASSSKWEQPQHF. The V call is TRBV6-2 or TRBV6-3, the J call TRBJ1-5, with D unclear. The CDR3 length is 13 residues. Deletions cut 4 bases from V and 7 bases from J, with 11 bases between. Germline assignment: CDR1 MNHEY and CDR2 SVGEGT.

This chain links TRBV19 with TRBJ1-1; no clear D gene. The CDR3 is made up of 13 amino acids. V shed 4 bases and J shed 2 bases, with 8 bases lying between them. The germline CDR1 and CDR2 sequences are LNHDA and SQIVND (reference sequence). CDR3 coding DNA: TGTGCCAGTAGTAATGGACGAAACACTGAAGCTTTCTTT. This codes for CASSNGRNTEAFF. Complete variable domain (other parts from reference TRBV19 and TRBJ1-1): DGGITQSPKYLFRKEGQNVTLSCEQNLNHDAMYWYRQDPGQGLRLIYYSQIVNDFQKGDIAEGYSVSREKKESFPLTVTSAQKNPTAFYLCASSNGRNTEAFFGQGTRLTVV.

V gene TRBV4-2 combines with J gene TRBJ2-3, with 15 bases aligning to TRBD2. V gave up 2 bases and J gave up 0 bases; unmatched junction bases: 6. Germline V gene lookup returns CDR1 LGHNA and CDR2 YNFKEQ. CDR3 size: 19 residues. CDR3 sequence: CASSQFHGLAGGSTDTQYF. CDR3 DNA: TGTGCCAGCAGCCAATTCCACGGACTAGCGGGGGGGAGCACAGATACGCAGTATTTT.

V is TRBV20-1 and J is TRBJ2-3, with D maybe TRBD2 (5 bases). CDR3 size: 13 residues. From germline, CDR1 is DFQATT and CDR2 SNEGSKA (reference sequence). V lost 0 bases and J 6 bases, leaving 10 bases between the germline ends. CDR3 in DNA: TGCAGTGCTAGAGAACCACTAGAGGATACGCAGTATTTT. Translation: CSAREPLEDTQYF.